This entry lists 31 T cell receptor beta chains sequenced from one sample in a study of blood T cell repertoires in COVID-19. Produced via immunoSEQ multiplex PCR; TCRdb's table is partial and in-frame only. The repertoire consists of about 220,000 clones, with around 86% occurring once and the leading ten covering 5.2%. The specimen was peripheral blood. These receptors all come from a woman aged 70-85 years with COVID-19, enrolled during active disease.

The CDR3 sequence is CASSFGTASSTDTQYF. CDR3 nucleotide sequence: TGTGCCAGTAGCTTCGGGACAGCATCTAGCACAGATACGCAGTATTTT. The gene calls are TRBV27 and TRBJ2-3, with 7 bases that match TRBD1. This CDR3 has 16 amino acids. CDR1 is MNHEY and CDR2 is SMNVEV in the germline V gene (reference sequence). V lost 9 bases and J lost 0; bases outside the gene matches: 12.

The chain carries TRBV28 and TRBJ1-2; maybe TRBD1 (5 bases). Trimming left V 5 bases short and J 7 bases short, with 17 bases between. This CDR3 comprises 14 residues. Per the germline V gene, CDR1 is MDHEN and CDR2 is SYDVKM. As DNA, the CDR3 is TGTGCCAGCAGTCCATCCCGGGGGACGGGTGGCTACACCTTC. Encoded protein: CASSPSRGTGGYTF.

The chain is built from TRBV30 and TRBJ1-1, with unresolved D. CDR1 and CDR2 from the germline V gene are GTSNPN and SVGIG (reference sequence). V gave up 5 bases and J gave up 0 bases, with 7 bases separating them. This CDR3 is built from 12 residues. CDR3 sequence reads: CAWGPLNTEAFF. The DNA of the CDR3 is TGTGCCTGGGGCCCTTTGAACACTGAAGCTTTCTTT.

This sequence joins TRBV9 and TRBJ1-3; possibly TRBD1 for D (6 bases). The ends were cut back, 4 bases at V and 2 bases at J, with 16 bases in the middle. Germline CDR1 reads SGDLS; CDR2 reads YYNGEE. The CDR3 consists of 16 residues. CDR3: CASSPNRVPTGNTIYF. CDR3 nucleotide sequence: TGTGCCAGCAGCCCAAACAGGGTACCGACTGGAAACACCATATATTTT.

The DNA of the CDR3 is TGTGCCAGCAGCTTAGAGCAGCGGGCCCAGGGGGGCACCGGGGAGCTGTTTTTT. Protein: CASSLEQRAQGGTGELFF. The chain has TRBV7-7 and TRBJ2-2, with a weak D call TRBD1 (7 bases). Germline V lookup: CDR1 SSHAT, CDR2 FNYEAQ (reference sequence). V was cut by 1 base and J by 4 bases, with 19 bases left in between. The CDR3 totals 18 residues.

The V and J genes are TRBV21-1 and TRBJ1-2. TRBV21-1 represents a pseudogene. The CDR3 runs to 15 residues. In nucleotides, the CDR3 is TGTGCCAGCAGCAAAATATTGAGGCCGAACTATGGCTACACCTTC. Its translation: CASSKILRPNYGYTF.

This clone was seen once. The chain couples TRBV5-1 to TRBJ2-1; TRBD1 matches at 8 bases. Germline V gives CDR1 SGHRS, CDR2 YFSETQ. This CDR3 spans 13 amino acids. J was trimmed by 5 bases and V by 5 bases; bases with no gene match: 3. Here the CDR3 reads CASRLTGDNEQFF. As DNA, the CDR3 is TGCGCCAGCAGGTTGACAGGGGACAATGAGCAGTTCTTC.

This clone was seen a single time. The chain recombines TRBV7-9 with TRBJ2-3, with 7 nucleotides matching TRBD2. The CDR3 runs to 14 residues. CDR1 is SEHNR and CDR2 is FQNEAQ in the germline V gene (reference sequence). Unmatched junction bases numbered 11, after V lost 2 bases and J lost 12 bases. The CDR3 reads CASSLFHGGDVQYF. CDR3 DNA sequence: TGTGCCAGCAGCTTATTCCATGGGGGGGATGTTCAGTATTTT.

This chain connects TRBV28 to TRBJ1-2; weak D call: TRBD1 (5 bases). Germline lookup yields CDR1 MDHEN and CDR2 SYDVKM. This CDR3 comprises 14 residues. The V and J ends lost 6 bases and 6 bases respectively, with 17 bases between them. The CDR3 loop reads CASSKLVGGNGYTF. The CDR3 nucleotides are TGTGCCAGCAGCAAACTGGTGGGGGGGAATGGCTACACCTTC.

V and J are TRBV7-2 and TRBJ1-6; a weak D match, TRBD1 (5 bases). The CDR3 contains 14 residues. From germline, CDR1 is SGHTA and CDR2 FQGNSA. Trimming took off 5 bases at V and 10 bases at J, with 15 bases between the two ends. The chain's CDR3 is CASSPWAGESPLHF. CDR3 DNA sequence: TGTGCCAGCAGCCCTTGGGCGGGGGAGTCACCCCTCCACTTT.

CDR3 bases: TGTGCCAGCAGCCGGACTAGCGGGAGAGGCTCCTACGAGCAGTACTTC. As protein: CASSRTSGRGSYEQYF. The rearrangement uses TRBV7-2 and TRBJ2-7, with TRBD2 matching 13 bases. The J segment lost 0 bases and the V segment lost 5 bases, leaving 4 bases of the junction unmatched. This CDR3 is 16 amino acids long. Looked up from germline, CDR1 is SGHTA and CDR2 is FQGNSA.

The chain's CDR3 is CASSPPSGYGAEAFF. Written as DNA, the CDR3 is TGTGCCAGCTCACCACCGTCGGGTTACGGGGCTGAAGCTTTCTTT. This chain connects TRBV18 to TRBJ1-1; D not certain. CDR1 is KGHSH and CDR2 is LQKENI in the germline V gene. The CDR3 length is 15 residues. Trimming left V 0 bases short and J 6 bases short, with 14 bases between.

J is TRBJ1-1 and V is TRBV5-4, with 10 bases lining up with TRBD1. With 0 bases clipped from V and 4 bases from J, the junction kept 9 bases outside the gene matches. Germline assignment: CDR1 SGHNT and CDR2 YYREEE (reference sequence). The CDR3 is 17 residues long. The CDR3 here is CASSLGGPGQGFTEAFF. The CDR3 DNA reads TGTGCCAGCAGCTTGGGGGGGCCGGGACAGGGGTTCACTGAAGCTTTCTTT.

V is TRBV6-2 or TRBV6-3 and J is TRBJ1-5; possible D gene TRBD1, 5 bases. CDR3 length equals 14 residues. The germline CDR1 and CDR2 sequences are MNHEY and SVGEGT. V lost 5 bases and J lost 5, with 13 bases in between. The CDR3: CASSLDSHYQPQHF. DNA for the CDR3: TGTGCCAGCAGTCTCGACAGCCACTATCAGCCCCAGCATTTT.

This chain links TRBV7-9 with TRBJ2-7; 10 nucleotides line up with TRBD2. CDR1 is SEHNR and CDR2 is FQNEAQ in the germline V gene (reference sequence). The CDR3 has 15 amino acids. Trimming cost V 0 bases and J 3 bases; bases outside gene matches: 2. CDR3 sequence: CASSLASGRSYEQYF. CDR3 bases: TGTGCCAGCAGCTTAGCTAGCGGGAGGAGCTACGAGCAGTACTTC.

In its sample, this clone was seen a few times. The chain joins TRBV24-1 to TRBJ2-1; the match to TRBD2 covers 8 bases. The V gene end was trimmed by 2 bases and the J gene end by 9 bases; junction bases not matched to a gene: 8. Germline CDR1 KGHDR, CDR2 SFDVKD. This CDR3 comprises 15 residues. The CDR3 spells CATSDSRTSGGEQFF. The CDR3, as DNA: TGTGCCACCAGTGATTCCCGTACTAGCGGCGGTGAGCAGTTCTTC.

The chain has TRBV7-7 and TRBJ2-5; 9 nucleotides align to TRBD2. V lost 5 bases, J lost 5 bases, and 15 bases stayed unmatched. Germline V CDR1 and CDR2: SSHAT, FNYEAQ (reference sequence). The CDR3 loop spans 17 amino acids. The CDR3 bases are TGTGCCAGCAGCCCGGTGGATAGCGGGAGAGGACGGGAGACCCAGTACTTC. Residues: CASSPVDSGRGRETQYF.

The chain joins TRBV7-7 to TRBJ2-1; 8 bases align to TRBD2. The length of the CDR3 is 15 residues. Germline CDR1 SSHAT, CDR2 FNYEAQ (reference sequence). Unmatched junction bases numbered 7, after V lost 5 bases and J lost 4 bases. The CDR3 DNA follows: TGTGCCAGCAGCGCCAGCGGGGGTTGGTACAATGAGCAGTTCTTC. Amino acids: CASSASGGWYNEQFF.

The CDR3 sequence: CAISDRGLGGYTF. The DNA for the CDR3 is TGTGCCATCAGTGACAGGGGGCTAGGTGGCTACACCTTC. The chain has TRBV10-3 and TRBJ1-2, with 8 bases that match TRBD1. The CDR3 has 13 residues. V trimming: 3 bases; J trimming: 7 bases; junction bases outside the gene matches: 4. Looked up from germline, CDR1 is ENHRY and CDR2 is SYGVKD.

This rearrangement joins TRBV7-2 to TRBJ2-7; 8 bases map to TRBD2. This CDR3 comprises 16 residues. The germline V gene has CDR1 SGHTA and CDR2 FQGNSA. Unmatched junction bases numbered 15, after V lost 6 bases and J lost 5 bases. CDR3 sequence reads: CASSPAVAGTKNEQYF. The CDR3 nucleotides are TGTGCCAGCAGTCCCGCGGTAGCGGGAACGAAAAACGAGCAGTACTTC. Full variable domain (missing parts from reference TRBV7-2 and TRBJ2-7): GAGVSQSPSNKVTEKGKDVELRCDPISGHTALYWYRQSLGQGLEFLIYFQGNSAPDKSGLPSDRFSAERTGGSVSTLTIQRTQQEDSAVYLCASSPAVAGTKNEQYFGPGTRLTVT.

The J gene is TRBJ2-5, the V gene TRBV30, with TRBD2 as a possible D gene (5 bases). CDR3 length: 13 amino acids. Germline assignment: CDR1 GTSNPN and CDR2 SVGIG (reference sequence). Trimming took 0 bases from V and 4 from J, leaving 9 bases between them. The DNA for the CDR3 is TGTGCCTGGAGTGTAAAGCGGCGAGAGACCCAGTACTTC. This gives the protein CAWSVKRRETQYF.

The CDR3 bases are TGCGCCAGCAGTCGCGGTGACGGGTCCTACAATGAGCAGTTCTTC. It is translated as CASSRGDGSYNEQFF. J is TRBJ2-1 and V is TRBV4-3; D uncertain. The V end lost 6 bases, the J end lost 1 base, and 13 bases lay between the germline ends. The CDR3 covers 15 residues. Germline V gene data show CDR1 as LGHNA and CDR2 as YSLEER.

The V call is TRBV5-1, the J call TRBJ2-7; D gene unclear. With 3 bases removed from V and 0 bases from J, the gap between germline ends came to 7 bases. Germline V gene data show CDR1 as SGHRS and CDR2 as YFSETQ. This CDR3 comprises 13 residues. Here the CDR3 reads CASSSGYSYEQYF. CDR3 DNA: TGCGCCAGCAGCTCGGGTTACTCCTACGAGCAGTACTTC.

The CDR3 sequence: CATRQLAASTDTQYF. The CDR3 coding sequence is TGTGCCACGCGGCAGCTAGCGGCTAGCACAGATACGCAGTATTTT. V gene TRBV30 combines with J gene TRBJ2-3, with 7 bases aligning to TRBD2. The CDR3 is 15 amino acids. V gave up 8 bases and J gave up 0 bases; unmatched junction bases: 11. Germline V gene data show CDR1 as GTSNPN and CDR2 as SVGIG (reference sequence).

The V and J genes are TRBV15 and TRBJ1-5; D call uncertain. Trimming stripped 6 bases from V and 7 bases from J, with 13 bases between. Germline assignment: CDR1 LNHNV and CDR2 YYDKDF (reference sequence). The CDR3 length is 13 residues. The CDR3 DNA sequence: TGTGCCACCAGTCAAGAGGTAGGCCAGCCCCAGCATTTT. It codes for CATSQEVGQPQHF.

This chain joins TRBV18 and TRBJ1-5; D remains ambiguous. From germline, CDR1 is KGHSH and CDR2 LQKENI. The CDR3 totals 15 residues. The V gene lost 1 base and the J gene lost 7 bases, with 14 bases spanning the gap. This CDR3 is CASSPQRPGGQPQHF. The CDR3 DNA reads as TGTGCCAGCTCACCACAGAGACCCGGCGGGCAGCCCCAGCATTTT.

The chain links TRBV24-1 to TRBJ2-2; 8 positions match TRBD1. The germline V gene has CDR1 KGHDR and CDR2 SFDVKD. CDR3 length: 16 amino acids. The V gene end was trimmed by 3 bases and the J gene end by 5 bases; junction bases not matched to a gene: 7. CDR3: CATSDVDRGSTGELFF. The CDR3 coding sequence is TGTGCCACCAGTGATGTCGACAGGGGTAGTACCGGGGAGCTGTTTTTT.

The chain carries TRBV5-6 and TRBJ1-4, with 8 bases lining up with TRBD1. The CDR3 sequence is 17 residues long. Germline lookup yields CDR1 SGHDT and CDR2 YYEEEE. The V and J ends lost 1 base and 6 bases, in that order; junction bases with no gene match: 11. The CDR3 DNA reads TGTGCCAGCAGCTTGTTCCGACAGGGGAGCAGGTATGAAAAACTGTTTTTT. Its translation is CASSLFRQGSRYEKLFF.

The CDR3 coding sequence is TGTGCCAGCAGTTGGAGTGATAGCAATCAGCCCCAGCATTTT. Translated, it gives CASSWSDSNQPQHF. The chain joins TRBV2 to TRBJ1-5; D gene unclear. This CDR3 has 14 residues. Germline assignment: CDR1 SNHLY and CDR2 FYNNEI. Trimming pared 5 bases from V and 0 bases from J, leaving 8 bases between.

The rearrangement joins TRBV5-8 to TRBJ2-7; D gene ambiguous. Germline V CDR1 and CDR2: SGHTS, YDEGEE. CDR3 size: 12 residues. V lost 2 bases to trimming and J lost 7 bases, with 10 bases between them. The CDR3 protein is CASSFLLTEQYF. The CDR3 DNA reads as TGTGCCAGCAGCTTTTTGCTGACTGAGCAGTACTTC.

The rearrangement links TRBV28 to TRBJ2-1; maybe TRBD2 (7 bases). Germline V lookup: CDR1 MDHEN, CDR2 SYDVKM. The length of the CDR3 is 17 residues. Trimming pared 1 base from V and 0 bases from J, leaving 13 bases between. The CDR3 is CASSLLGGEGSYNEQFF. In nucleotides, the CDR3 is TGTGCCAGCAGTTTATTAGGGGGGGAGGGCTCCTACAATGAGCAGTTCTTC.